This T cell receptor beta chain comes out of a study of cytomegalovirus exposure and HLA in healthy donors. The repertoire was sequenced with immunoSEQ multiplex PCR; TCRdb's copy has only in-frame clones and lacks some. The sample includes about 260,000 clones, 90% of them seen just once. The germline CDR1 and CDR2 sequences are SQVTM and ANQGSEA. CDR3 length equals 14 residues. Trimming took 3 bases from V and 2 from J; bases not matched to a gene: 3. The chain employs TRBV29-1 and TRBJ2-7, with 11 bases aligning to TRBD1. The sequence was obtained from a woman aged 30 to 39 in good health and CMV-seronegative. Source material: PBMCs. CDR3 residues: CSVEGQGGPYEQYF. The DNA of the CDR3 is TGCAGCGTTGAGGGACAGGGGGGCCCCTACGAGCAGTACTTC.